The source of this T cell receptor beta chain is a study of blood T cell repertoires in COVID-19 (dated by TCRdb to between 2020 and 2021). A note on the overall study: Collaborator samples came from the United States, Italy and Spain and covered acute and convalescent phases of COVID-19. The material from the prospective study consisted of cDNA or gDNA derived from T cells, B-cell-depleted T cells, or PBMCs. Where HLA class I and class II types were available, the types were taken from metadata supplied by the sample provider, not from assay-based typing. Sample metadata almost always included a de-identified subject ID, COVID-19 status, age in years and sex. The samples were drawn from two sources: the first 160 participants of the ongoing ImmuneRACE study, and 1,254 subjects contributed by 6 global collaborators. The dataset comprised deeply sampled blood TCRbeta repertoires from subjects exposed to, actively infected with, or recovered from COVID-19. The repertoires were released in a freely available public database intended as a resource for research on the immune response to SARS-CoV-2. Summary of the overall study and its limitations: The quantity of clinical and demographic metadata differed by source and by participant and was supplied without curation.

TCRbeta CDR3 regions were amplified from genomic DNA by means of the immunoSEQ Assay, a bias-controlled multiplex PCR. Processing in the source paper ran as follows. Nucleated cell counts per sample were estimated from amplification of reference gene primers within the assay. Sequence reads were collapsed and filtered to measure the absolute abundance of every unique TCRbeta CDR3 rearrangement. For each sample, productive Simpson clonality was calculated as the square root of Simpson's diversity index across productive rearrangements. In its TCRdb copy, this immuneACCESS table keeps in-frame sequences only and misses some clones. Where compared with another copy, unresolved V genes explain less than half of these, and the others have no known cause. V and J calls and clone size follow that table, whereas D and trimming were derived from the DNA. The table for this sample lists some 380,000 clones; 90% of them were counted only once. The ten largest clones represent about 6.5% of the sample.

Details on this clone: There is no known antigen for this receptor. No much larger clonotype is one base removed from it; base qualities were not supplied.

Collaborating institutions collected whole blood in K2EDTA tubes following their own protocols. For TCRbeta analysis, collaborators shipped samples in one of three forms: frozen whole blood, isolated PBMCs, or DNA extracted from either of those sample types. The sequencing input was peripheral blood. The clonotype was recovered from a man aged 18 to 35 with active or convalescent COVID-19.

The CDR3 reads as follows: CASAPQGVAYEQYF. The DNA sequence is TGTGCCAGCGCTCCCCAGGGGGTGGCCTACGAGCAGTACTTC. The sequence links TRBV11-2 to TRBJ2-7; 7 of the junction bases match TRBD1. From the cysteine through the phenylalanine, the CDR3 covers 14 amino acids. The sequence is cut down to CDR3 DNA, 42 bases in frame from base 1. Relative to germline, V is missing 8 bases and J is missing 2 bases, with 9 bases of the junction outside any gene match. The CDR1 and CDR2 encoded by the germline V gene are SGHAT and FQNNGV.